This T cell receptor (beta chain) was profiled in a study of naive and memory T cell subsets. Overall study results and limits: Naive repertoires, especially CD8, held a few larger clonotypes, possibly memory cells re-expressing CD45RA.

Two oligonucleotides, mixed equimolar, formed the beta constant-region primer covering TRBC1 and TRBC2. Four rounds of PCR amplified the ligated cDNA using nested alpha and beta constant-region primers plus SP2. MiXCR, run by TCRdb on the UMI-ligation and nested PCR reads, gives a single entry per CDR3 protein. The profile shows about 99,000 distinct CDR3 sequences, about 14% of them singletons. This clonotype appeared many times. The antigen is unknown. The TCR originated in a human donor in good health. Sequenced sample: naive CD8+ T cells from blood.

Here the CDR3 DNA reads TGTGCCACCAGCAGAGATCGGGGAACAAACTATGGCTACACCTTC. It codes for CATSRDRGTNYGYTF. The gene calls are TRBV15 and TRBJ1-2; D call uncertain. The CDR3 contains 15 residues. The germline CDR1 and CDR2 sequences are LNHNV and YYDKDF (reference sequence). V gave up 0 bases and J gave up 2 bases, with 10 bases separating them.